The entry below gives a single T cell receptor beta chain sequence along with its context. Only in-frame clones appear in the TCRdb table, and some are missing; sequencing was by immunoSEQ multiplex PCR. The sample has 9,500 to 11,000 clones; about 88% are singletons. This entry is derived from a study of blood T cell repertoires in COVID-19. Germline values: CDR1 MDHEN, CDR2 SYDVKM. The CDR3 contains 16 residues. Trimming stripped 2 bases from V and 4 bases from J, with 15 bases between. The sequenced sample was peripheral blood. The gene calls are TRBV28 and TRBJ1-5; D remains ambiguous. The receptor was derived from a human donor in a cohort sampled during active COVID-19. The CDR3 bases are TGTGCCAGCAGTTTAAGTCCAGGTTGGAAAAATCAGCCCCAGCATTTT. It translates to CASSLSPGWKNQPQHF. Full variable domain (remainder filled in from reference TRBV28 and TRBJ1-5): DVKVTQSSRYLVKRTGEKVFLECVQDMDHENMFWYRQDPGLGLRLIYFSYDVKMKEKGDIPEGYSVSREKKERFSLILESASTNQTSMYLCASSLSPGWKNQPQHFGDGTRLSIL.